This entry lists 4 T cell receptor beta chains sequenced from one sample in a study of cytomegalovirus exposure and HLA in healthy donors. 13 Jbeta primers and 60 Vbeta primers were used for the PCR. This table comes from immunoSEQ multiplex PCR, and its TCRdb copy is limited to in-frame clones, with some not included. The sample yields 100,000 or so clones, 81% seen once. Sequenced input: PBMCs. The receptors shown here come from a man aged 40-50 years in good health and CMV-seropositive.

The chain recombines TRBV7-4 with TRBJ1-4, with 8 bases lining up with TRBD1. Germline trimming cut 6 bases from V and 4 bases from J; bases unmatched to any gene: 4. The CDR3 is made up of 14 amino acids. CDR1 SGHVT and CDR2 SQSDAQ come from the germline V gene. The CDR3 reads CASSRDRYNEKLFF. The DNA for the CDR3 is TGTGCCAGCAGTCGGGACAGGTATAATGAAAAACTGTTTTTT.

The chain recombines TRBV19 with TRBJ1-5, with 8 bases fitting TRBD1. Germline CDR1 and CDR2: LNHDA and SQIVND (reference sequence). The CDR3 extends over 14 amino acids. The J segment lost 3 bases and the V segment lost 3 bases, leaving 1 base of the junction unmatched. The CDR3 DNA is TGTGCCAGTAGTATGACAGGGGACAATCAGCCCCAGCATTTT. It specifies CASSMTGDNQPQHF.

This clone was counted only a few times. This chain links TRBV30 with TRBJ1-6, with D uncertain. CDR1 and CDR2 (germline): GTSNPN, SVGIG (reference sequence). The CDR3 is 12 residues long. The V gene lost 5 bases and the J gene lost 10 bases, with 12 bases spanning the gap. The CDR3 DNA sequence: TGTGCCTGGTCCTTGGCATACTCACCCCTCCACTTT. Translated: CAWSLAYSPLHF.

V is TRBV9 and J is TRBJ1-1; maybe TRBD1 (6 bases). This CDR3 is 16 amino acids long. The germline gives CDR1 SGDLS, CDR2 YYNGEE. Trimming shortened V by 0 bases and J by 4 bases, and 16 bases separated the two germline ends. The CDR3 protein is CASSVAGGGTSTEAFF. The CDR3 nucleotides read TGTGCCAGCAGCGTAGCGGGCGGGGGCACCAGCACTGAAGCTTTCTTT.